Each of the 32 T cell receptor beta chains below was sequenced from the same sample in a study of control samples from healthy donors and cancer patients. Profiling relied on immunoSEQ multiplex PCR, and the TCRdb table lists in-frame clones only, not all of them. This sample has some 51,000 clones, with 90% to 96% found just once. Source material: blood. The receptors shown here come from a woman in her late teens or twenties in good health.

The chain employs TRBV10-3 and TRBJ2-7, with D possibly being TRBD1 (5 bases). CDR3 size: 17 residues. V lost 2 bases and J 1 base, leaving 18 bases between the germline ends. Per germline, CDR1 ENHRY and CDR2 SYGVKD. The CDR3 sequence: CAISESRRQFPSYEQYF. The CDR3 DNA is TGTGCCATCAGTGAGAGTCGGAGACAGTTTCCTTCCTACGAGCAGTACTTC.

The gene calls are TRBV7-9 and TRBJ1-1; the D gene is possibly TRBD1 (5 bases). Germline V CDR1 and CDR2: SEHNR, FQNEAQ (reference sequence). This CDR3 region has 18 residues. V lost 1 base and J 0 bases, leaving 18 bases between the germline ends. The CDR3, as DNA: TGTGCCAGCAGCTTAGTTCTTGGCAGGGAGGTTCTGAACACTGAAGCTTTCTTT. Residues: CASSLVLGREVLNTEAFF.

V is TRBV6-5 and J is TRBJ2-5; D might be TRBD1 (6 bases). Trimming took off 0 bases at V and 2 bases at J, with 10 bases between the two ends. Germline V lookup: CDR1 MNHEY, CDR2 SVGAGI. This CDR3 has 15 amino acids. DNA for the CDR3: TGTGCCAGCAGTTACTCCCGGGACATACAAGAGACCCAGTACTTC. It translates to CASSYSRDIQETQYF.

The gene calls are TRBV7-3 and TRBJ2-3, with 11 bases matching TRBD2. Per germline, CDR1 SGHTA and CDR2 FQGTGA. Germline trimming cut 5 bases from V and 5 bases from J; bases unmatched to any gene: 6. The CDR3 totals 15 residues. CDR3 region: CASSLGTSGGDTQYF. In nucleotides, the CDR3 is TGTGCCAGCAGCCTTGGGACTAGCGGAGGAGATACGCAGTATTTT.

A single count supports this clone. This chain joins TRBV6-6 and TRBJ1-6; no reliable D call. Per germline, CDR1 MNHNY and CDR2 SVGAGI (reference sequence). Deletions cut 8 bases from V and 0 bases from J, with 11 bases between. The CDR3 runs to 15 residues. The CDR3 DNA reads TGTGCCAGCCGCGACCCGAGCTCCTATAATTCACCCCTCCACTTT. Translated, it gives CASRDPSSYNSPLHF.

This chain uses TRBV5-4 with TRBJ1-1; D not resolved. The CDR3 is 13 amino acids. The V end lost 0 bases, the J end lost 1 base, and 4 bases lay between the germline ends. CDR1 is SGHNT, CDR2 YYREEE, per germline (reference sequence). The CDR3 DNA sequence: TGTGCCAGCAGCTTGGACCAGAACACTGAAGCTTTCTTT. This codes for CASSLDQNTEAFF.

V is TRBV6-2 or TRBV6-3 and J is TRBJ2-2, with TRBD2 matching 8 bases. The CDR3 totals 16 residues. CDR1 MNHEY and CDR2 SVGEGT come from the germline V gene. Losses at the gene ends were 5 bases for V and 4 bases for J; bases not matched to a gene: 9. The CDR3 spells CASSSSGATITGELFF. The CDR3 DNA is TGTGCCAGCAGTAGTAGCGGGGCCACTATCACCGGGGAGCTGTTTTTT.

The chain links TRBV23-1 to TRBJ1-2; D unclear. Being an ORF, TRBV23-1 has a function that is uncertain. V was trimmed by 6 bases and J by 2 bases, leaving 7 bases between them. The CDR3 spans 12 residues. CDR3 in amino acids: CASSRTNYGYTF. CDR3 DNA sequence: TGCGCCAGCAGCCGGACCAACTATGGCTACACCTTC.

The chain joins TRBV28 to TRBJ1-2; tentatively, D is TRBD1 (5 bases). The CDR3 has 17 residues. V gave up 4 bases and J gave up 3 bases, with 21 bases separating them. The V gene's germline CDR1 is MDHEN and CDR2 SYDVKM. CDR3: CASSSLAPQGPYYGYTF. CDR3 sequence (DNA): TGTGCCAGCAGTTCCCTAGCTCCGCAGGGACCGTACTATGGCTACACCTTC.

This chain connects TRBV11-2 to TRBJ1-2; D uncertain. CDR3 length: 18 amino acids. The germline V and J ends were trimmed by 3 bases and 0 bases, with 20 bases remaining between them. Germline loops: CDR1 SGHAT, CDR2 FQNNGV. For the CDR3, the DNA is TGTGCCAGCAGCTTCGGAGACCGGCTGCTCAACGCTAACTATGGCTACACCTTC. This translates into CASSFGDRLLNANYGYTF.

The rearrangement links TRBV19 to TRBJ1-2; 7 bases match TRBD1. The V and J ends lost 4 bases and 5 bases, in that order; junction bases with no gene match: 7. The CDR3 runs 14 residues. Germline assignment: CDR1 LNHDA and CDR2 SQIVND (reference sequence). CDR3 nucleotide sequence: TGTGCCAGTAGTACCTACGACAGGGTATATGGCTACACCTTC. It specifies CASSTYDRVYGYTF.

The rearrangement links TRBV13 to TRBJ1-1; D is unresolved. In germline, CDR1 is PRHDT, CDR2 FYEKMQ (reference sequence). Trimming pared 1 base from V and 0 bases from J, leaving 9 bases between. This CDR3 spans 15 amino acids. The CDR3 DNA follows: TGTGCCAGCAGCTTAGCAGGCACTTTGAACACTGAAGCTTTCTTT. Amino acids: CASSLAGTLNTEAFF.

This chain links TRBV5-4 with TRBJ1-2, with TRBD1 identical over 8 bases. Trimming at V came to 4 bases and at J to 7 bases, leaving 6 bases not matched to a gene. The CDR3 loop spans 13 amino acids. Germline assignment: CDR1 SGHNT and CDR2 YYREEE (reference sequence). The CDR3 reads CASSPDRVGGYTF. CDR3 sequence (DNA): TGTGCCAGCAGCCCGGACAGGGTCGGTGGCTACACCTTC.

This clone was observed once. The CDR3 loop is CASSLSGSGTEAFF. The CDR3, as DNA: TGCGCCAGCAGCTTAAGTGGGTCAGGAACTGAAGCTTTCTTT. This sequence joins TRBV5-1 and TRBJ1-1; D is uncertain. Trimming took off 2 bases at V and 5 bases at J, with 13 bases between the two ends. The CDR3 length is 14 residues. Looked up from germline, CDR1 is SGHRS and CDR2 is YFSETQ.

The J gene is TRBJ2-1, the V gene TRBV29-1; 9 bases fit TRBD1. The V segment lost 5 bases and the J segment 4 bases; nucleotides outside the gene matches: 3. This CDR3 contains 13 residues. Per the germline V gene, CDR1 is SQVTM and CDR2 is ANQGSEA. The CDR3 region has the DNA TGCAGCGTTCCGGGACAGGGATACAATGAGCAGTTCTTC. Translating gives CSVPGQGYNEQFF.

The genes are TRBV10-2 and TRBJ1-1, with 9 bases fitting TRBD1. From germline, CDR1 is WSHSY and CDR2 SAAADI. The trim removed 8 bases at V and 5 bases at J, leaving 9 bases unmatched. The CDR3 runs 14 residues. CDR3 nucleotides: TGCGCCAGCGTTGACAGGGGGGTTCGGACTGAAGCTTTCTTT. Its translation is CASVDRGVRTEAFF.

This chain joins TRBV30 and TRBJ1-1, with D possibly TRBD1 on 6 matching bases. The V end was cut by 4 bases, the J end by 9 bases, with 18 bases between. The V gene's germline CDR1 is GTSNPN and CDR2 SVGIG (reference sequence). This CDR3 region has 13 residues. The CDR3: CAWTSQGASKAFF. The CDR3 nucleotides read TGTGCCTGGACATCACAGGGTGCGAGTAAAGCTTTCTTT.

The CDR3 nucleotides read TGTGCCAGCAGCTTAGCCCGCTTGACAGATAGCAATCAGCCCCAGCATTTT. Protein product: CASSLARLTDSNQPQHF. The chain combines TRBV7-9 with TRBJ1-5; weak D call: TRBD1 (5 bases). This CDR3 is built from 17 residues. V lost 0 bases and J lost 0, with 12 bases in between. CDR1 is SEHNR and CDR2 is FQNEAQ in the germline V gene (reference sequence).

The chain employs TRBV23-1 and TRBJ1-2; D unresolved. TRBV23-1 is an ORF, and what it does is uncertain. The V and J ends lost 0 bases and 6 bases respectively, with 11 bases between them. The CDR3 is 14 residues long. The CDR3 is CASSQSARCHGYTF. The CDR3 DNA follows: TGCGCCAGCAGTCAATCGGCACGATGCCATGGCTACACCTTC.

The chain uses TRBV19 and TRBJ1-1; 7 nucleotides align to TRBD1. CDR3 length: 14 residues. Unmatched junction bases numbered 9, after V lost 3 bases and J lost 8 bases. Germline V gene lookup returns CDR1 LNHDA and CDR2 SQIVND (reference sequence). DNA for the CDR3: TGTGCCAGTAGTATGGGGAACAGGGGATCGGAAGCTTTCTTT. Translation gives CASSMGNRGSEAFF.

The V gene is TRBV7-8, the J gene TRBJ1-1, with TRBD1 matching 8 bases. CDR1 is SGHVS, CDR2 FQNEAQ, per germline. After removal of 2 bases from V and 1 base from J, the junction contained 0 bases not matched to a gene. The CDR3 has 14 amino acids. The CDR3 coding sequence is TGTGCCAGCAGCTTACAGGGGGCGAACACTGAAGCTTTCTTT. Translated, it gives CASSLQGANTEAFF.

This chain joins TRBV30 and TRBJ1-5; the D is unclear. The CDR3 contains 15 residues. Trimming stripped 2 bases from V and 3 bases from J, with 14 bases between. Germline V gene lookup returns CDR1 GTSNPN and CDR2 SVGIG (reference sequence). The CDR3 DNA sequence: TGTGCCTGGAGTACTAGGGAGAACCACAATCAGCCCCAGCATTTT. Its protein is CAWSTRENHNQPQHF.

The V call is TRBV5-4, the J call TRBJ2-4; D ambiguous. The CDR3 has 15 residues. Germline values: CDR1 SGHNT, CDR2 YYREEE (reference sequence). The V gene lost 0 bases and the J gene lost 3 bases, with 10 bases spanning the gap. CDR3 sequence: CASSLVPFSKNIQYF. In DNA form, the CDR3 reads TGTGCCAGCAGCTTGGTACCCTTCAGCAAAAACATTCAGTACTTC.

The J gene is TRBJ1-5, the V gene TRBV11-2; D is ambiguous. V was cut by 5 bases and J by 1 base, with 9 bases left in between. There are 14 residues in the CDR3. Germline assignment: CDR1 SGHAT and CDR2 FQNNGV. DNA of the CDR3: TGTGCCAGCAGCCCTCCGGGCAGCAATCAGCCCCAGCATTTT. Translated: CASSPPGSNQPQHF. The full variable domain, rest sourced from reference TRBV11-2 and TRBJ1-5, is EAGVAQSPRYKIIEKRQSVAFWCNPISGHATLYWYQQILGQGPKLLIQFQNNGVVDDSQLPKDRFSAERLKGVDSTLKIQPAKLEDSAVYLCASSPPGSNQPQHFGDGTRLSIL.

The chain recombines TRBV28 with TRBJ2-1; possibly TRBD2 for D (5 bases). The CDR3 extends over 13 amino acids. Between the trimmed V and J ends, which lost 4 bases and 8 bases, there was a span of 12 bases. Germline lookup yields CDR1 MDHEN and CDR2 SYDVKM. CDR3 amino acids: CASSYKRVYEQFF. The CDR3, as DNA: TGTGCCAGCAGTTATAAGAGGGTCTATGAGCAGTTCTTC.

The chain combines TRBV10-3 with TRBJ1-1, with D tentatively TRBD1 (6 bases). The germline V gene has CDR1 ENHRY and CDR2 SYGVKD. Trimming removed 10 bases from V and 3 bases from J, with 18 bases in between. The CDR3 is 14 residues long. CDR3 coding DNA: TGTGCCACCAGCCATAGGGACATCTACACTGAAGCTTTCTTT. Translated, it gives CATSHRDIYTEAFF.

In DNA, the CDR3 is TGTGCCAGCAGTTTTGGACAGAAGGGGGGCTACACCTTC. Protein product: CASSFGQKGGYTF. The gene calls are TRBV6-6 and TRBJ1-2; possible D gene TRBD1, 6 bases. Between the trimmed V and J ends, which lost 4 bases and 8 bases, there was a span of 14 bases. Germline CDR1 reads MNHNY; CDR2 reads SVGAGI (reference sequence). The CDR3 consists of 13 residues.

The CDR3 loop reads CASSSASDRGGEKLFF. The CDR3 DNA follows: TGTGCCAGCAGCTCGGCTTCGGACAGGGGGGGAGAAAAACTGTTTTTT. J is TRBJ1-4 and V is TRBV5-6, with TRBD1 matching 10 bases. V gave up 3 bases and J gave up 8 bases; unmatched junction bases: 10. Germline V lookup: CDR1 SGHDT, CDR2 YYEEEE. The CDR3 extends over 16 amino acids.

This chain joins TRBV5-1 and TRBJ2-7; 12 nucleotides line up with TRBD1. CDR1 is SGHRS and CDR2 is YFSETQ in the germline V gene. The CDR3 is 16 residues long. With 4 bases clipped from V and 6 bases from J, the junction kept 11 bases outside the gene matches. The CDR3 DNA reads as TGCGCCAGCAGCCTGAAGGGCGGGACAGGGGGCTTCGAGCAGTACTTC. This codes for CASSLKGGTGGFEQYF. The complete variable domain, with remaining parts taken from reference TRBV5-1 and TRBJ2-7, reads KAGVTQTPRYLIKTRGQQVTLSCSPISGHRSVSWYQQTPGQGLQFLFEYFSETQRNKGNFPGRFSGRQFSNSRSEMNVSTLELGDSALYLCASSLKGGTGGFEQYFGPGTRLTVT.

The J gene is TRBJ1-6, the V gene TRBV5-8; 7 bases map to TRBD1. Germline V CDR1 and CDR2: SGHTS, YDEGEE. The CDR3 contains 15 residues. V dropped 1 base and J dropped 4; count of bases not matched to a gene: 2. CDR3 sequence (DNA): TGTGCCAGCAGCTTGTACAGGGGATATAATTCACCCCTCCACTTT. This translates into CASSLYRGYNSPLHF.

The CDR3 DNA sequence: TGTGCCAGCAGCGTAGAAGGGAGGGGGGACACTGAAGCTTTCTTT. This translates into CASSVEGRGDTEAFF. The chain couples TRBV9 to TRBJ1-1; tentative D call: TRBD1 (6 bases). This CDR3 contains 15 residues. The ends were cut back, 0 bases at V and 3 bases at J, with 12 bases in the middle. CDR1 is SGDLS, CDR2 YYNGEE, per germline.

The rearrangement links TRBV19 to TRBJ1-1; D might be TRBD1 (5 bases). Germline V gene data show CDR1 as LNHDA and CDR2 as SQIVND (reference sequence). This CDR3 contains 15 residues. Trimming shortened V by 5 bases and J by 0 bases, and 13 bases separated the two germline ends. DNA of the CDR3: TGTGCCAGTAGTGGTACAGGAAGCATGAACACTGAAGCTTTCTTT. This encodes CASSGTGSMNTEAFF.